This T cell receptor (beta chain) comes out of a study of blood T cell repertoires in COVID-19. The overall study: Acute and convalescent COVID-19 specimens originated in the United States, Italy and Spain. T cells, B-cell-depleted T cells, or PBMCs provided the cDNA or gDNA that served as material.

Trimming took 4 bases from V and 0 from J, leaving 7 bases between them. The CDR3 runs 14 residues. Germline V lookup: CDR1 SGHNT, CDR2 YYREEE (reference sequence). As handled by the study authors: Reference gene primer amplification yielded estimated nucleated cell counts. The data were produced by immunoSEQ multiplex PCR, yet TCRdb's version contains in-frame clones alone and is incomplete. That table is the source of V, J and clone size, and D and trimming were worked out from the DNA. The repertoire holds about 240,000 clones, with around 80% as singletons. Input material: peripheral blood. This receptor was identified in a woman in her late teens or twenties with acute or convalescent COVID-19. The rearrangement links TRBV5-4 to TRBJ1-4, with a tentative D call TRBD1 (5 bases). CDR3 sequence: CASSADTTNEKLFF. In DNA, the CDR3 is TGTGCCAGCAGCGCGGACACAACTAATGAAAAACTGTTTTTT.